This T cell receptor (beta chain) was sequenced in a study of OX40 agonist ivuxolimab in advanced cancers. J was trimmed by 10 bases and V by 5 bases; bases with no gene match: 4. This CDR3 spans 13 amino acids. Germline assignment: CDR1 SGHRS and CDR2 YFSETQ. This clone has just one count. Data came from immunoSEQ multiplex PCR; TCRdb stores just in-frame clones and leaves some out. This table has approximately 51,000 clones, around 77% appearing once. The rearrangement uses TRBV5-1 and TRBJ2-1, with 12 nucleotides matching TRBD2. This clonotype was obtained from an adult with an advanced solid tumor such as melanoma, head and neck, liver or kidney cancer. The sequencing here drew on CD4+ or CD8+ T cells sorted from blood, taken in a trial of the OX40 agonist ivuxolimab. The CDR3 DNA is TGCGCCAGCAGGGCTAGCGGGAGGGGGGAGCAGTTCTTC. The encoded protein is CASRASGRGEQFF.